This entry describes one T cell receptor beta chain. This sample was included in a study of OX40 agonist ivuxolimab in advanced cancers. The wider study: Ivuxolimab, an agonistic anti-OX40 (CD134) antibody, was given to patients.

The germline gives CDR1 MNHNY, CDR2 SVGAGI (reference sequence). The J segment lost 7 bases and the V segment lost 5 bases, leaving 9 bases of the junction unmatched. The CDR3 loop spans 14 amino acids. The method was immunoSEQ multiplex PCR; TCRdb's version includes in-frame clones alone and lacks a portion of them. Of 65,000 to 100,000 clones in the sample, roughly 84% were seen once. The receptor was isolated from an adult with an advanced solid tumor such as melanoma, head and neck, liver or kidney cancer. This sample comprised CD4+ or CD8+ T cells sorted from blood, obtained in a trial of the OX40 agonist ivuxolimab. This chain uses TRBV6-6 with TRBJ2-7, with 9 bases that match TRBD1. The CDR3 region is CASSQGTGTGEQYF. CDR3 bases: TGTGCCAGCAGTCAGGGGACAGGGACAGGGGAGCAGTACTTC.